This record looks at one T cell receptor beta chain sequence and its context. The antigen is not known. Assay used: immunoSEQ multiplex PCR; TCRdb lists only in-frame clones, some missing. The sample has tens of thousands of clones; approximately 88% are singletons. J lost 3 bases, V lost 5 bases, and 3 bases had no gene match. Germline V gives CDR1 KGHSY, CDR2 FQNENV. This CDR3 contains 15 residues. Repeated repertoire sampling spanned the course of chemoradiotherapy. This sample was taken from a study of chemoradiotherapy in HPV16-positive cancers. Overall study results and limits: Non-HPV-specific T cells did not expand in tumors during treatment, whereas candidate HPV-specific clones and E7-related motifs did. HPV-responsive T-cell expansion during chemoradiotherapy was linked to improved recurrence-free survival in HPV16-positive patients.

This rearrangement joins TRBV16 to TRBJ2-7; 14 bases align to TRBD2. This TCR came from a human donor with HPV-associated anogenital cancer. The source material was blood, sampled from a patient who underwent chemoradiotherapy. DNA of the CDR3: TGTGCCAGCAGCTCGGGACTAGCGGGGGTCTACGAGCAGTACTTC. Translating it yields CASSSGLAGVYEQYF.